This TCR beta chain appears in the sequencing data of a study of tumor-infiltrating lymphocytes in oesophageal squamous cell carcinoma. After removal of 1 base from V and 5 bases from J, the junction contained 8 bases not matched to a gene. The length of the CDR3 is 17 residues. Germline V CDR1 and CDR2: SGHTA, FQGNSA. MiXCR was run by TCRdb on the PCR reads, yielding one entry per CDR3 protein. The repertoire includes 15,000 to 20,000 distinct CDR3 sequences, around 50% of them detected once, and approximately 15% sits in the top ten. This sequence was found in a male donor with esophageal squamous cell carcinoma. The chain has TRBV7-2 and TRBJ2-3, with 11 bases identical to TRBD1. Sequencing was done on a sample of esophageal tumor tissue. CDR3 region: CASSLVVGQGAVDTQYF. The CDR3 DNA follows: TGTGCCAGCAGCTTAGTGGTTGGACAGGGGGCGGTAGATACGCAGTATTTT.